This TCR beta chain was recorded in a study of T cell responses to AZD1222 COVID-19 vaccine. Germline V gene data show CDR1 as SGHNT and CDR2 as YYREEE (reference sequence). This CDR3 spans 14 amino acids. The V end lost 4 bases, the J end lost 11 bases, and 19 bases lay between the germline ends. Some clones are missing from TCRdb's copy, which holds only in-frame ones; the method was immunoSEQ multiplex PCR. The sample carries 120,000 to 150,000 clones, approximately 89% recorded once. Material: peripheral blood, obtained on day 0 of AZD1222 vaccination. The sequence came from an adult in good health. The V and J genes are TRBV5-4 and TRBJ2-1; D might be TRBD1 (5 bases). CDR3 DNA: TGTGCCAGCAGCCCCTTCCTGACCGACAGTCAGCAGTTCTTC. Protein sequence: CASSPFLTDSQQFF.